This T cell receptor beta chain was recorded in a study of cytomegalovirus exposure and HLA in healthy donors (dated by TCRdb to between 2016 and 2019). Describing the broader study: An earlier analysis of roughly 630 of the donors reported about 250 Gb of sequence data and more than 90 million unique TCR beta sequences from roughly 180 million T cells. An early release that covered around 590 HLA-typed donors contained about 290 gigabases of sequencing data and some 87 million unique TCR sequences. The genetic ancestry cluster associated with self-reported Caucasian donors included roughly four fifths of the roughly 400 genotyped donors. The study aimed to test whether cataloging public T cell receptors could reveal signatures of past pathogen exposure. The T cell repertoires of about 700 subjects were profiled by immunosequencing and related to cytomegalovirus serostatus. A separate validation cohort of approximately 130 different subjects was used in addition to the 666-subject first cohort. High-throughput TCR immunosequencing, statistical association of individual TCRs with disease status, and machine learning were combined to predict cytomegalovirus infection status. In a later analysis, previously published TCR beta repertoires from more than 500 donors were re-analyzed and high-resolution HLA genotyping was added so that TCR occurrence patterns could be studied. Rather than drawing on any new phenotypic data, the later analysis identified candidate immune exposures from TCR beta sequences and the way those sequences occurred across donors. An earlier analysis of around 540 of the donors applied high-throughput TCR beta sequencing to assess whether each TCR beta V gene segment acted as functional or pseudogenic. Donor age, sex, ethnicity and CMV serostatus were compiled alongside the repertoire data. In a later genetic analysis, genome-wide SNP genotypes for about 55% of the 666 donors were used, and that subset was treated as a discovery cohort. All discovery cohort repertoires had been generated on a single sequencing platform. HLA typing included class I and class II loci at four-digit resolution. The number of donors typed differed by locus, with 629-630 for A, B, C, DRB1 and DQB1, around 500 for DQA1, about 610 for DPA1, and 400 to 490 for DPB1. A handful of DR-DQ haplotypes were handled as single units for association and clustering because linkage in the cohort was strong. Among some 400 genotyped donors of the cohort, an average of around 240,000 unique TCR beta nucleotide sequences was sequenced per donor, of which about 19% were non-productive.

Concerning this clone: Its specific antigen is unknown. Base qualities are missing; no much larger clone stands one base away.

Points the paper makes about the study in general: This cohort had only TCR beta chains sequenced, and the lack of alpha or paired-chain data limited which features could be detected. Roughly uniform sequencing depth across donors was assumed in presence/absence analyses, although this assumption may not hold. Specific HLA alleles were associated with some 15,000 TCR beta sequences at a false discovery rate of 0.05 in a later analysis. Cytomegalovirus status was reported to be diagnosed by the classifier with high specificity and sensitivity in both the original and validation cohorts. According to a later analysis, most CMV-associated TCR beta chains appeared to be HLA-restricted, and the HLA associations seemed to be driven largely by CMV exposure. Three of the identified cytomegalovirus-associated TCR beta chains were confirmed in vitro to be specific for cytomegalovirus antigens. An association between a missense DCLRE1C variant and V-gene and J-gene trimming of TCR beta chains was found in a later genetic analysis and replicated in an independent cohort. Immune exposure information for the cohort was limited to CMV serostatus. Because counts were too low, roughly 18 rarely observed V segments, including chromosome 9 orphons, were left out of the earlier analysis of several hundred of the donors. A group of highly shared sequence variants was considered likely to be a technical artifact of the sequencing pipeline. Across donors, most TCR sequences were observed very rarely, whereas some public TCRs were present in many individuals. Strong co-occurrence of HLA alleles, especially DR and DQ, made assigning TCR associations to individual alleles difficult. Several of the top co-occurrence clusters appeared to be linked to parvovirus B19, influenza, CMV and Epstein-Barr virus, according to a later analysis. An earlier analysis of around 500 of the donors showed that most TCR beta V segments appeared in productive rearrangements either about 90% or about 30% of the time, which broadly matched IMGT annotations. A further reported finding was that TCR beta sequences accurately predicted the HLA-A and HLA-B alleles for most subjects in the first cohort. The authors suggested that the approach could potentially be generalized to other disease states and immunological phenotypes. Correlated functional status among segregating V segments might be attributable to linkage disequilibrium, but an unknown experimental factor could not be ruled out. Compared with the roughly 700-donor mean, donors in an Asian-associated ancestry cluster had fewer N-insertions in productive TCRs, according to a later genetic analysis. A later analysis found that HLA-associated TCR beta chains were more clonally expanded and had lower generation probabilities than equally common non-associated chains. In the study, approximately 160 TCR beta chains were listed as associated with cytomegalovirus. Because HLA typing was missing for some donors at each locus, association tests included only the typed subset. In a later analysis, the rate of TCR association differed among HLA loci, with DRB1 alleles having the most associated TCRs and HLA-C alleles having the fewest. Some IMGT-functional V segments, including TRBV6-2 and TRBV6-3, could not be distinguished by the 87-base-pair reads and were therefore excluded.

Germline trimming: 6 bases from V, 6 bases from J; junction bases outside gene matches: 10. The CDR3 contains 15 residues, cysteine and phenylalanine counted. The read is trimmed to its CDR3 DNA, 45 bases read in frame from base 1. Via the germline V gene, CDR1 is SGHAT and CDR2 FQNNGV. Library preparation employed the immunoSEQ multiplex PCR assay. For the multiplex PCR, a mixture combining 60 forward primers for TCR Vbeta segments and 13 reverse primers for TCR Jbeta segments was used. A multiplex PCR assay on genomic DNA amplified the CDR3 region of rearranged TCR beta genes. On the Illumina HiSeq System, the amplified TCR beta libraries were sequenced as 87-base-pair reads. In the original analysis: A later analysis tallied around 82 million unique TCR beta chains across the approximately 670 repertoires, and about 12 million of those chains were shared by two or more donors. Raw reads were error-corrected and collapsed into unique sequences by a nearest-neighbor algorithm in which closely related sequences were merged to remove PCR and sequencing errors. CDR3 sequences were aligned to IMGT reference sequences to assign V, D and J gene segments. Each retained sequence needed at least a six-nucleotide match to both a V gene segment and a J gene segment. A rearrangement counted as productive if the CDR3 had no stop codons and remained in frame with V and J, and every other rearrangement counted as non-productive. CDR3 was defined according to IMGT convention as the region running from the second conserved V-encoded cysteine to the conserved J-encoded phenylalanine. The earlier analysis of around 640 of the donors excluded sequences that lacked an unambiguous match to a single V gene segment. An earlier analysis of 550 to 650 of the donors classified V segments as functional when productive rearrangements were above 56.7% and as segregating when the standard deviation between donors was above 5%. A statistical classification framework was built to diagnose cytomegalovirus status from the catalog of TCR beta chain sequences. In a later analysis, TCR nucleotide sequences were compared against IMGT/GENE-DB human TR gene sequences so that V and J genes could be assigned. In a later analysis, CDR3 sequences and most-parsimonious VDJ recombination scenarios were assigned using the TCRdist pipeline. In a later analysis, every TCR beta chain was defined by the combination of its CDR3 amino acid sequence and its V-gene family, and reads without a unique V-gene family were dropped. A later analysis removed several hundred highly shared, low-generation-probability nucleotide sequences to deal with suspected cross-contamination and a sequencing artifact. In a later analysis, a clonal expansion index for each public chain was calculated from normalized within-repertoire ranks of inferred template counts. In a later analysis, generation probabilities were computed with a VDJ recombination model fitted to out-of-frame rearrangements, and the resulting probabilities were checked against IGoR. A later analysis scored TCR-TCR, TCR-HLA and TCR-CMV co-occurrence with hypergeometric tests, applying a repertoire-size bias correction to TCR pairs. False discovery rates were estimated in a later analysis by permuting HLA or CMV assignments 20 times. In a later analysis, co-occurring TCRs were grouped with DBSCAN, and TCRdist sequence similarity was added when clustering was performed within HLA-allele-positive subsets. Repertoires with fewer than 30,000 or more than 120,000 public chains were left out of co-occurrence clustering, as were five repertoires with anomalous nucleotide sharing. Not all clones reach the TCRdb copy of this immuneACCESS table, which keeps in-frame sequences only. Checked studies attribute under half of the gap to unresolved V genes and leave the rest unexplained. The V and J calls and clone size are taken from that table; D and trimming were inferred from the DNA. The sample table lists more than 200,000 clones, 70% to 80% of them with a count of one. About 0.2% of the sample goes to the ten largest clones.

The cohort consisted of some 730 healthy bone marrow donors. Cohort members were all nominally healthy when sampled, although unrecorded immune exposures were likely present. The donor was CMV seronegative and belonged to the group of approximately 320 seronegative cohort members. A peripheral blood sample was provided by each donor, and peripheral blood mononuclear cells were used for TCR beta sequencing. The Qiagen DNeasy Blood Extraction Kit was used to extract genomic DNA from the blood cell samples. This TCR derives from a girl aged 2 to 10 in good health and CMV-seronegative. The sequenced sample was PBMCs. The chain employs TRBV11-2 and TRBJ2-2; 7 of the junction bases match TRBD1. In nucleotide form, the sequence is TGTGCCAGCAGTTTCGCTGAGGGGGCAGCCGGGGAGCTGTTTTTT. Its translation reads: CASSFAEGAAGELFF. This CDR3, with the reference TRBV11-2 and TRBJ2-2 proteins standing in past its ends, gives the full variable domain EAGVAQSPRYKIIEKRQSVAFWCNPISGHATLYWYQQILGQGPKLLIQFQNNGVVDDSQLPKDRFSAERLKGVDSTLKIQPAKLEDSAVYLCASSFAEGAAGELFFGEGSRLTVL.